The clone carrying this T cell receptor beta chain was counted ten times or more. The data are from a study of T cells in Graves' hyperthyroidism and ophthalmopathy. The investigators amplified TCR beta CDR3 regions from RNA transcripts. The HTBI primer set drove a first-round RT-PCR of the TCR CDR3. MiXCR, run by TCRdb on the multiplex PCR reads, gives a single entry per CDR3 protein. Altogether about 610,000 distinct CDR3 sequences are present, 14% to 15% being singletons, with the ten largest covering about 4.5%. This CDR3 has 14 amino acids. Germline V gene sequence: CDR1 MNHNS, CDR2 SASEGT. The V gene end was trimmed by 8 bases and the J gene end by 4 bases; junction bases not matched to a gene: 10.

The chain uses TRBV6-1 and TRBJ2-7; TRBD2 matches at 8 bases. The sequence came from a woman aged 40 to 55 with Graves' ophthalmopathy. Sequencing was done on a sample of blood. This CDR3 reads CASGLSGSFYEQYF. CDR3 DNA sequence: TGTGCCAGCGGCTTAAGCGGGAGTTTTTACGAGCAGTACTTC.